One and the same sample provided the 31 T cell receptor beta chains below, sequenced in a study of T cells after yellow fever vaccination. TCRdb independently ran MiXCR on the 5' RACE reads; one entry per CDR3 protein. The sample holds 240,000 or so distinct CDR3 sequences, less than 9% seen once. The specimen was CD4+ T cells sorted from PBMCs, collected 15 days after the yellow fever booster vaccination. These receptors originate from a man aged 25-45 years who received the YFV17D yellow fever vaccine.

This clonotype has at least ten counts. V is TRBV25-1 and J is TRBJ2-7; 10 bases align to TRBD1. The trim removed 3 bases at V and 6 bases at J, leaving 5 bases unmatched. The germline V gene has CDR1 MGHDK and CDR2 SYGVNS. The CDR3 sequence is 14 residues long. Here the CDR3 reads CASSDRDRGAEQYF. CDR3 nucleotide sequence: TGTGCCAGCAGTGATCGGGACAGGGGCGCCGAGCAGTACTTC.

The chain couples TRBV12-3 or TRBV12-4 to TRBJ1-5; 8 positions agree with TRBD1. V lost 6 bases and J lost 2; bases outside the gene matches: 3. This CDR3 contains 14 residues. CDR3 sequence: CASSLTGGNQPQHF. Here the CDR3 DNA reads TGTGCCAGCAGCTTGACAGGGGGCAATCAGCCCCAGCATTTT.

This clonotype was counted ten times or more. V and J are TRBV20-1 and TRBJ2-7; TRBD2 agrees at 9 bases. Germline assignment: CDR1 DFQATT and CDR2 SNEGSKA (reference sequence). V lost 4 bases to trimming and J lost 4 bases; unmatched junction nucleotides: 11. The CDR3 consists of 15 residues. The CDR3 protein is CSAIHSGSGLYEQYF. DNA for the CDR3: TGCAGTGCTATACATAGCGGGAGCGGATTATACGAGCAGTACTTC.

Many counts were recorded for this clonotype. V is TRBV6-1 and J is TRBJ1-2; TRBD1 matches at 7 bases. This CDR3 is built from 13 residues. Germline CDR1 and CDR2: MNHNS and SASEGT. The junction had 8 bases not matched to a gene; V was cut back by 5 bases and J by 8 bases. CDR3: CASSKRQGLGYTF. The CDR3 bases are TGTGCCAGCAGTAAGCGACAGGGTTTGGGCTACACCTTC.

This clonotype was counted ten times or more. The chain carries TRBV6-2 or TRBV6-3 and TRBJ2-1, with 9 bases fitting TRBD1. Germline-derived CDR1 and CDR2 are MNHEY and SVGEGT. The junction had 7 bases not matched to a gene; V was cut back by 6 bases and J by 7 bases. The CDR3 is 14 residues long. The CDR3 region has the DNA TGTGCCAGCAGCCGGGACAGGGCCCTTAATGAGCAGTTCTTC. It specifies CASSRDRALNEQFF.

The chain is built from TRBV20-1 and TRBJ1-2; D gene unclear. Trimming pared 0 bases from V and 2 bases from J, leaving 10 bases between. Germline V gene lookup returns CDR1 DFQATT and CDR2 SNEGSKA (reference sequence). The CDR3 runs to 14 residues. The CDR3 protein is CSARDPLGNYGYTF. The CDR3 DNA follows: TGCAGTGCTAGAGATCCGTTGGGGAACTATGGCTACACCTTC.

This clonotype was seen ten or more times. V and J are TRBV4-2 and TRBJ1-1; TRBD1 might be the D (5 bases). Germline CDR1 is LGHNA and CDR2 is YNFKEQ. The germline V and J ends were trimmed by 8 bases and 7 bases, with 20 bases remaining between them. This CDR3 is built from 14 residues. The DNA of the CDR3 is TGTGCCAGCGTCCGAGGGGAAGGGAGAGGTGAAGCTTTCTTT. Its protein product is CASVRGEGRGEAFF.

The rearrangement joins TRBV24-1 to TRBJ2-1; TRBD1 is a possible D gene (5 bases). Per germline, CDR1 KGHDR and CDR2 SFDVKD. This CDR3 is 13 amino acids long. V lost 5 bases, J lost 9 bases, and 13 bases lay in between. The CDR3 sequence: CATSVTRGGEQFF. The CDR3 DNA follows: TGTGCCACCAGTGTTACAAGGGGTGGTGAGCAGTTCTTC.

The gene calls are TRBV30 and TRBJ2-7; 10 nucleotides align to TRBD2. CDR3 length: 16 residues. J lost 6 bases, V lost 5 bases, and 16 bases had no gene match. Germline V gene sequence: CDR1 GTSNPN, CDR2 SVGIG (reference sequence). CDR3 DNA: TGTGCCTGGGGAGTGGGTTCTAGCGGGAGTAATTTCGAGCAGTACTTC. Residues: CAWGVGSSGSNFEQYF.

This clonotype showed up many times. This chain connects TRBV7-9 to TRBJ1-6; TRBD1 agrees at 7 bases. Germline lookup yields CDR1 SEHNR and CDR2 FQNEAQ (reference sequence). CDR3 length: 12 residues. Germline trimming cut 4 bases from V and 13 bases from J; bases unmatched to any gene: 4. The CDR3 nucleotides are TGTGCCAGCAGCTGGGACAGCGGGCCCCTCCACTTT. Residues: CASSWDSGPLHF.

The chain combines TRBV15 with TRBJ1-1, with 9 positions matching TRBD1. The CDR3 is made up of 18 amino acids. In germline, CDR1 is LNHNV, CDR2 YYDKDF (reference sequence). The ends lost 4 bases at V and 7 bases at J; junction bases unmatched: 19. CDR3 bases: TGTGCCACCAGCACAGGCGGGACAGGGCTTGGAAGAGTTGGTGAAGCTTTCTTT. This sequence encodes CATSTGGTGLGRVGEAFF.

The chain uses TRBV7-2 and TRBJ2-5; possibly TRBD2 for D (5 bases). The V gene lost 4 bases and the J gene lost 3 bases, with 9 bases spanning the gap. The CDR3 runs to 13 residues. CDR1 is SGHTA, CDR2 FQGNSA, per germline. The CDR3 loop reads CASSYAREETQYF. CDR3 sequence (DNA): TGTGCCAGCAGCTATGCGAGGGAAGAGACCCAGTACTTC.

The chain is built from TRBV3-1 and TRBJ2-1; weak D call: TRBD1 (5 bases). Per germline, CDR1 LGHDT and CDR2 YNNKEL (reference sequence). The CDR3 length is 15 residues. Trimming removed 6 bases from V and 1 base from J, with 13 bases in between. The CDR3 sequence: CASRQDGSSYNEQFF. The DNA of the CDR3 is TGTGCCAGCAGACAGGACGGTAGTTCCTACAATGAGCAGTTCTTC.

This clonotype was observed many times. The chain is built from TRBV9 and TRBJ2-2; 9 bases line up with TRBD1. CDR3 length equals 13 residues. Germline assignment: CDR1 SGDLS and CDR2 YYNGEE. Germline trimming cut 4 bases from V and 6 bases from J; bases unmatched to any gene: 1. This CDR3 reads CASSRQGAGELFF. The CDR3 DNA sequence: TGTGCCAGCAGCCGACAGGGGGCCGGGGAGCTGTTTTTT.

CDR3 DNA sequence: TGTGCCAGCAGTGCCCCCTCCACTAGTTTCGAGCAGTACTTC. This encodes CASSAPSTSFEQYF. This rearrangement joins TRBV12-3 or TRBV12-4 to TRBJ2-7, with a weak D call TRBD2 (5 bases). The ends were cut back, 5 bases at V and 6 bases at J, with 17 bases in the middle. The CDR3 has 14 amino acids.

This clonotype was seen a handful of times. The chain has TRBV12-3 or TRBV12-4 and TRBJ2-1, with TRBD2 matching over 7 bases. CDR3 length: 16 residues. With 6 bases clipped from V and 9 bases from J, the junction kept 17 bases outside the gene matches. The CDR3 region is CASRPREVQREGEQFF. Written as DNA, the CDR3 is TGTGCCAGCAGACCCCGGGAGGTCCAGCGGGAAGGTGAGCAGTTCTTC.

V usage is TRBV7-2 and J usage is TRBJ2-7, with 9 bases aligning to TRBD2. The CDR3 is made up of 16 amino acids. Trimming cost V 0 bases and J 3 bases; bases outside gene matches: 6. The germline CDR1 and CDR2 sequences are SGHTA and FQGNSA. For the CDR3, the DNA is TGTGCCAGCAGCTTAGCGGGGGCGCGGGAGGGCTACGAGCAGTACTTC. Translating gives CASSLAGAREGYEQYF.

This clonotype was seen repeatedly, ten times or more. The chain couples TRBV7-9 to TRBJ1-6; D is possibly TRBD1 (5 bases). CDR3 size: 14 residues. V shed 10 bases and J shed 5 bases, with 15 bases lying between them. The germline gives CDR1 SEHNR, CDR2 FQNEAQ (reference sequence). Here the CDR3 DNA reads TGTGCCACCGAAAGCCTGGGGGATAATTCACCCCTCCACTTT. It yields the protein CATESLGDNSPLHF.

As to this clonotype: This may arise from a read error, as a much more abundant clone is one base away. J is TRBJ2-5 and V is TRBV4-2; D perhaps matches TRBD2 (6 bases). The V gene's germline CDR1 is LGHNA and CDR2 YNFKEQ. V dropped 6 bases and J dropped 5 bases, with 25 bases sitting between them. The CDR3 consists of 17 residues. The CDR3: CASRHLGTPETVETQYF. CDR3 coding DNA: TGTGCCAGCAGACACCTAGGGACTCCGGAGACAGTGGAGACCCAGTACTTC.

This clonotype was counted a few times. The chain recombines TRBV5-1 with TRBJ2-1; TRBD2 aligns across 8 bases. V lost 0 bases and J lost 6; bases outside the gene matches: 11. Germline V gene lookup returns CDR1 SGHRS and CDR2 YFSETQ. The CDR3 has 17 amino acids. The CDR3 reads CASSLAGSGRLANEQFF. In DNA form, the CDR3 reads TGCGCCAGCAGCTTGGCCGGGAGCGGGAGATTAGCCAATGAGCAGTTCTTC. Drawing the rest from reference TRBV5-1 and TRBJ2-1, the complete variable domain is KAGVTQTPRYLIKTRGQQVTLSCSPISGHRSVSWYQQTPGQGLQFLFEYFSETQRNKGNFPGRFSGRQFSNSRSEMNVSTLELGDSALYLCASSLAGSGRLANEQFFGPGTRLTVL.

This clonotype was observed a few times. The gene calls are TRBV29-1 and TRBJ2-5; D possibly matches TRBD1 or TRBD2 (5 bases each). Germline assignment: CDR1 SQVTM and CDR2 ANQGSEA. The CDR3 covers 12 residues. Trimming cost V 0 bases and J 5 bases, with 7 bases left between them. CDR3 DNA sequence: TGCAGCGTTGAAGAGTGGGGGGAGACCCAGTACTTC. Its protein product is CSVEEWGETQYF.

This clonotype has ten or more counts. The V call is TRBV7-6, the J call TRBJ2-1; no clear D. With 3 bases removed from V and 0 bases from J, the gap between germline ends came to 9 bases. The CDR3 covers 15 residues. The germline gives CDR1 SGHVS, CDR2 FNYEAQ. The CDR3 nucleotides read TGTGCCAGCAGCTTGGGCCTTAGCTCCTACAATGAGCAGTTCTTC. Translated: CASSLGLSSYNEQFF.

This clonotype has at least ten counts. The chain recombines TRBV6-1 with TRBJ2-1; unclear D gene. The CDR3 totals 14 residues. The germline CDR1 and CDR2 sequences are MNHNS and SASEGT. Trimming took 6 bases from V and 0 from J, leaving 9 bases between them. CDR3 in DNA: TGTGCCAGCAGCCCCCAGATCTCCTACAATGAGCAGTTCTTC. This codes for CASSPQISYNEQFF.

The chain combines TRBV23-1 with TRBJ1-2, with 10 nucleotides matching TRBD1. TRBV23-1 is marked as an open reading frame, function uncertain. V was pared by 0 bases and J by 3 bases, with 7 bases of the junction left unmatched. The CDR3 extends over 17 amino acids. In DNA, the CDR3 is TGCGCCAGCAGTCAATCGGGCCGGGACAGGGGCGACTATGGCTACACCTTC. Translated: CASSQSGRDRGDYGYTF.

Here the CDR3 DNA reads TGCAGTGCTAGCCTTGGACGGAACAAGTTTACCCAGTACTTC. This translates into CSASLGRNKFTQYF. The chain joins TRBV20-1 to TRBJ2-5; no reliable D call. The V gene's germline CDR1 is DFQATT and CDR2 SNEGSKA (reference sequence). Trimming pared 3 bases from V and 8 bases from J, leaving 19 bases between. The CDR3 totals 14 residues.

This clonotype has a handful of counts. CDR3 DNA sequence: TGTGCCAGCAGTGTGAGCGGGAACTCCTACGAGCAGTACTTC. Translation: CASSVSGNSYEQYF. The chain combines TRBV28 with TRBJ2-7, with TRBD2 matching over 7 bases. CDR3 length: 14 residues. After removal of 5 bases from V and 0 bases from J, the junction contained 4 bases not matched to a gene. Germline lookup yields CDR1 MDHEN and CDR2 SYDVKM.

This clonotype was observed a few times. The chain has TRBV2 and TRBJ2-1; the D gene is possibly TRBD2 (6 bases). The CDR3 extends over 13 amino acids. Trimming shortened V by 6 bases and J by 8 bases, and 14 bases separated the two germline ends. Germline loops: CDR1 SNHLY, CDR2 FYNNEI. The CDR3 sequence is CASRRLDVDEQFF. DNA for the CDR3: TGTGCCAGCAGGCGACTAGATGTCGATGAGCAGTTCTTC.

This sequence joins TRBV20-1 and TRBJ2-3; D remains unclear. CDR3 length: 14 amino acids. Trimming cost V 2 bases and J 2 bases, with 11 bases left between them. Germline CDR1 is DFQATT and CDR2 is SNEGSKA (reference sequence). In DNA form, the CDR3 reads TGCAGTGCTAGAAGGGCCGGTATCACAGATACGCAGTATTTT. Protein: CSARRAGITDTQYF.

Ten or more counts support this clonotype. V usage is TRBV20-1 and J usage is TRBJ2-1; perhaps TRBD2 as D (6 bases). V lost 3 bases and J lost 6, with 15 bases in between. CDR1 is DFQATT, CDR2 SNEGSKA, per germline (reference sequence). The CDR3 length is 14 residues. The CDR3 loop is CSASGGGEVNEQFF. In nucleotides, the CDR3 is TGCAGTGCTAGTGGTGGTGGGGAGGTCAATGAGCAGTTCTTC.

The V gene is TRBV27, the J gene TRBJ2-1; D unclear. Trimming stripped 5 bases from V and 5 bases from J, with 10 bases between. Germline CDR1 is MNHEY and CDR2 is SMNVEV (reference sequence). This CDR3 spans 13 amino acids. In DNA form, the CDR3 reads TGTGCCAGCAGTCGGTACGGTAACAATGAGCAGTTCTTC. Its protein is CASSRYGNNEQFF.

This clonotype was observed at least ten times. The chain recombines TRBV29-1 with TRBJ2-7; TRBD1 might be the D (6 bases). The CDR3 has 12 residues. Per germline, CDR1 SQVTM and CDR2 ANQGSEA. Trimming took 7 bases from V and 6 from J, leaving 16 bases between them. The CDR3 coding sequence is TGCAGCGCAAGCCGGGACAACGGCGAGCAGTACTTC. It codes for CSASRDNGEQYF.